Shown below are 7 T cell receptor beta chains from a single sample sequenced in a study of cytomegalovirus exposure and HLA in healthy donors. The PCR ran on 60 Vbeta and 13 Jbeta primers. Sequencing used immunoSEQ multiplex PCR; TCRdb keeps in-frame clones, though not all of them. The sample holds approximately 90,000 clones, over 65% seen once. The sample was PBMCs. These receptors all come from a middle-aged man in good health and CMV-seronegative.

In its sample, this clone was seen a few times. The gene calls are TRBV7-9 and TRBJ2-1; 10 positions agree with TRBD1. Germline CDR1 reads SEHNR; CDR2 reads FQNEAQ (reference sequence). The V segment lost 3 bases and the J segment 6 bases; nucleotides outside the gene matches: 8. The CDR3 is 16 residues long. The CDR3 DNA reads TGTGCCAGCAGCTTCGGGGACAGGGGCCAGGGCAATGAGCAGTTCTTC. Translation gives CASSFGDRGQGNEQFF. Looking up the rest from reference TRBV7-9 and TRBJ2-1 gives the full variable domain: DTGVSQNPRHKITKRGQNVTFRCDPISEHNRLYWYRQTLGQGPEFLTYFQNEAQLEKSRLLSDRFSAERPKGSFSTLEIQRTEQGDSAMYLCASSFGDRGQGNEQFFGPGTRLTVL.

The chain is built from TRBV11-2 and TRBJ2-5; 8 bases align to TRBD2. The last part of the DNA fits TRBJ2-7 better; the J call may be wrong. The V gene's germline CDR1 is SGHAT and CDR2 FQNNGV. This CDR3 region has 14 residues. The CDR3 coding sequence is TGTGCCAGCAGCCTCCGGACTAGCACCTACGAGCAGTACTTC. Translation: CASSLRTSTYEQYF.

This clone has just a few counts. The J gene is TRBJ1-1, the V gene TRBV30; the D gene is possibly TRBD1 (5 bases). V lost 3 bases and J lost 4, with 6 bases in between. The CDR3 consists of 11 residues. Germline CDR1 is GTSNPN and CDR2 is SVGIG (reference sequence). The CDR3 spells CAWRGRTEAFF. The CDR3 DNA sequence: TGTGCCTGGAGGGGGCGCACTGAAGCTTTCTTT.

The genes are TRBV5-4 and TRBJ2-1; 11 bases match TRBD2. This CDR3 comprises 15 residues. The germline gives CDR1 SGHNT, CDR2 YYREEE (reference sequence). V lost 0 bases to trimming and J lost 8 bases; unmatched junction nucleotides: 4. The CDR3 DNA reads TGTGCCAGCAGCTTGGTTAGCGGGGGGGCGGATGAGCAGTTCTTC. Translating it yields CASSLVSGGADEQFF.

In this sample, this clone turned up a few times. The J gene is TRBJ1-5, the V gene TRBV6-1; D is unresolved. This CDR3 contains 13 residues. Germline loops: CDR1 MNHNS, CDR2 SASEGT. Trimming removed 2 bases at V and 6 bases at J, with 8 bases between. The CDR3: CASSETRSQPQHF. The CDR3 DNA is TGTGCCAGCAGTGAAACTCGATCTCAGCCCCAGCATTTT.

The genes are TRBV6-1 and TRBJ1-2; 8 bases map to TRBD1. Unmatched junction bases numbered 9, after V lost 4 bases and J lost 5 bases. From germline, CDR1 is MNHNS and CDR2 SASEGT. The CDR3 loop spans 15 amino acids. CDR3 residues: CASSAALGQGYGYTF. The DNA of the CDR3 is TGTGCCAGCAGTGCTGCTTTAGGACAGGGTTATGGCTACACCTTC.

About this clone itself: The same CDR3 can be traced to other DNA sequences in this sample. V usage is TRBV5-1 and J usage is TRBJ1-4; TRBD1 is a possible D gene (5 bases). This CDR3 has 15 amino acids. The germline V and J ends were trimmed by 0 bases and 2 bases, with 8 bases remaining between them. Germline V gene lookup returns CDR1 SGHRS and CDR2 YFSETQ. This CDR3 reads CASSLDGATNEKLFF. The CDR3 DNA sequence: TGCGCCAGCAGCTTGGATGGGGCTACTAATGAAAAACTGTTTTTT.